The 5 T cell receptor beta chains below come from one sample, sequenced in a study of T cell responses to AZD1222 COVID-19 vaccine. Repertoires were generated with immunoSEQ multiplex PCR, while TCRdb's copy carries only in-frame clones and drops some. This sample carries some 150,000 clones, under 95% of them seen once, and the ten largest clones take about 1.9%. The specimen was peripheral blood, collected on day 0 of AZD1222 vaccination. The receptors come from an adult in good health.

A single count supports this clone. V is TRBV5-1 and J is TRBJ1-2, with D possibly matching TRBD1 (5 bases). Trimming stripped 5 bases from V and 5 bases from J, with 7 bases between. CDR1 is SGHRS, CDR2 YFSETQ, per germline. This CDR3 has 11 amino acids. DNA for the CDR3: TGCGCCAGCAGGGGACTATATGGCTACACCTTC. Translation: CASRGLYGYTF.

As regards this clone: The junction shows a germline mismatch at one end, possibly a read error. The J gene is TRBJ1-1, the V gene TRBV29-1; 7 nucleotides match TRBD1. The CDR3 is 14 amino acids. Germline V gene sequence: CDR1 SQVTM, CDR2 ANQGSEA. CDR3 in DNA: TGCAGCATTTCGGGACAGCCATCGAACACTGAAACTTTCTTT. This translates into CSISGQPSNTETFF.

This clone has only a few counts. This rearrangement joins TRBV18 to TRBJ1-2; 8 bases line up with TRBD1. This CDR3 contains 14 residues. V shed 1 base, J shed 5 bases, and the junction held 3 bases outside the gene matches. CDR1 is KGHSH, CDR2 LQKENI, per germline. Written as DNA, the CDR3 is TGTGCCAGCTCACCACAGACAGGGGAGTATGGCTACACCTTC. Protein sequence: CASSPQTGEYGYTF.

The CDR3 here is CASSNPDRAYQPQHF. CDR3 DNA sequence: TGTGCCAGTAGTAACCCGGACAGGGCCTATCAGCCCCAGCATTTT. V gene TRBV19 combines with J gene TRBJ1-5; 8 bases align to TRBD1. This CDR3 has 15 residues. Trimming took 4 bases from V and 5 from J; bases not matched to a gene: 7. Germline loops: CDR1 LNHDA, CDR2 SQIVND (reference sequence).

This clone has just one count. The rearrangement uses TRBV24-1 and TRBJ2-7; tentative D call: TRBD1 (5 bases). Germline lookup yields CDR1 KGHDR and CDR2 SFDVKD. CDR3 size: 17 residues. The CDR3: CAPELGPERSNPYEQYF. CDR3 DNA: TGTGCACCGGAATTGGGGCCAGAGAGGTCCAATCCCTACGAGCAGTACTTC.